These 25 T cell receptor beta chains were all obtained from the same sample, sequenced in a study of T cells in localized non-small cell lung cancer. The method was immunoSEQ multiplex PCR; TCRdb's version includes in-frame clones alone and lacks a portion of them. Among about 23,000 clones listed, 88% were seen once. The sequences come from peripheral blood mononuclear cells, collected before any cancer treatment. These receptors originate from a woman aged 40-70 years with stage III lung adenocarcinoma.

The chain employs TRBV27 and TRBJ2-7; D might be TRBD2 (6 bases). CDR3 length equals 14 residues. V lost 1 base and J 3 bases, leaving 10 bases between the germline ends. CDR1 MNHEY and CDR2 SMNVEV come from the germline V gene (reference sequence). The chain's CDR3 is CASSLLEGGYEQYF. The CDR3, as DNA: TGTGCCAGCAGTTTATTGGAGGGAGGCTACGAGCAGTACTTC.

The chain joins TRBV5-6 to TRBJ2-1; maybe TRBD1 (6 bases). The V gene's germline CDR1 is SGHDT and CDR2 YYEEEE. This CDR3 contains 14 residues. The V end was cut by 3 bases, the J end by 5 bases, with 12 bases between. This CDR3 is CASSSDRTHNEQFF. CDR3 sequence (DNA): TGTGCCAGCAGCTCGGACAGAACCCACAATGAGCAGTTCTTC.

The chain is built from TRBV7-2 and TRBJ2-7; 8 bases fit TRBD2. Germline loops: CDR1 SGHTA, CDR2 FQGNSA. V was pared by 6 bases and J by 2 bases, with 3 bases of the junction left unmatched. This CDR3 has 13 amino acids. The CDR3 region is CASRRAGAYEQYF. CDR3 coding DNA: TGTGCCAGCAGACGAGCGGGGGCCTACGAGCAGTACTTC.

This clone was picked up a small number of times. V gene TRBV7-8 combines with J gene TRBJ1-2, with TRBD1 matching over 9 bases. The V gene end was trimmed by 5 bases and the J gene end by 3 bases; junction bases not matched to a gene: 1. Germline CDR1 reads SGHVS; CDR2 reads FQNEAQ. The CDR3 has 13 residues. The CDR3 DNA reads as TGTGCCAGCAGCCGGACAGGGGACTATGGCTACACCTTC. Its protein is CASSRTGDYGYTF. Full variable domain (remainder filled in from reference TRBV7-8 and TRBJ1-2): GAGVSQSPRYKVAKRGQDVALRCDPISGHVSLFWYQQALGQGPEFLTYFQNEAQLDKSGLPSDRFFAERPEGSVSTLKIQRTQQEDSAVYLCASSRTGDYGYTFGSGTRLTVV.

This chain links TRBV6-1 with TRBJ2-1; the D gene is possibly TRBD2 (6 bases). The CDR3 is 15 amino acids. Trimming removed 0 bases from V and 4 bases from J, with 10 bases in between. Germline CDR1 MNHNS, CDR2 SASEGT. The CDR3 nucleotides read TGTGCCAGCAGTGAAGCGCGGGACCTGTACAATGAGCAGTTCTTC. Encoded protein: CASSEARDLYNEQFF.

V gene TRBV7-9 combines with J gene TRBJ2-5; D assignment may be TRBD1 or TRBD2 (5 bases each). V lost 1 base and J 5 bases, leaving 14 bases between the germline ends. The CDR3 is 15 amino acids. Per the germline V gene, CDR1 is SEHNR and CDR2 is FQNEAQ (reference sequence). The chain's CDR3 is CASSLGGASWETQYF. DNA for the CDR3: TGTGCCAGCAGCTTAGGAGGGGCTAGCTGGGAGACCCAGTACTTC.

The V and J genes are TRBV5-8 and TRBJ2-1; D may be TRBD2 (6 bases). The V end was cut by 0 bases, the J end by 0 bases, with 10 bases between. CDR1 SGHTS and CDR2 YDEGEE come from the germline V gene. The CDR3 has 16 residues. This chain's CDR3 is CASSLAKTSSYNEQFF. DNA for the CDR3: TGTGCCAGCAGCTTGGCCAAGACTAGCTCCTACAATGAGCAGTTCTTC.

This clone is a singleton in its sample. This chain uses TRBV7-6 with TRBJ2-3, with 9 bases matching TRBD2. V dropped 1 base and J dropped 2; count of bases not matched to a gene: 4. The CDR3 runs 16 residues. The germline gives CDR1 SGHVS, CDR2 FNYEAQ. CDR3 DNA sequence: TGTGCCAGCAGCTTAGTAGCGGGAGCGGTCACAGATACGCAGTATTTT. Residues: CASSLVAGAVTDTQYF.

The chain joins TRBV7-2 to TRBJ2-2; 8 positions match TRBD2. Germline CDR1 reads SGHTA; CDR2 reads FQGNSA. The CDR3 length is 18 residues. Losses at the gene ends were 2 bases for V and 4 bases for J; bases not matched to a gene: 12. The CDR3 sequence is CASSLSPAGGSGTGELFF. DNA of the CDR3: TGTGCCAGCAGCTTAAGCCCGGCGGGGGGTTCAGGCACCGGGGAGCTGTTTTTT.

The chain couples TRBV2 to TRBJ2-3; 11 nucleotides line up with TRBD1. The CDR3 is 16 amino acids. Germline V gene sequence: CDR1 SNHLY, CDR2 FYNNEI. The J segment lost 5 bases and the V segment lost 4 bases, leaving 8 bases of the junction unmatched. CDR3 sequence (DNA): TGTGCCAGCAGTGGGGACAGGGGGGTTAGAGGAGATACGCAGTATTTT. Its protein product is CASSGDRGVRGDTQYF.

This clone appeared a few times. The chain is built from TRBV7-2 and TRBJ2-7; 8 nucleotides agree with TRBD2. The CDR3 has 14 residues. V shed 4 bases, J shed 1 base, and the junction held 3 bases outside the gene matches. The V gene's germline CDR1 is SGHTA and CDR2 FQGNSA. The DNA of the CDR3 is TGTGCCAGCAGCTCGGGGGGGTCATCCTACGAGCAGTACTTC. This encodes CASSSGGSSYEQYF.

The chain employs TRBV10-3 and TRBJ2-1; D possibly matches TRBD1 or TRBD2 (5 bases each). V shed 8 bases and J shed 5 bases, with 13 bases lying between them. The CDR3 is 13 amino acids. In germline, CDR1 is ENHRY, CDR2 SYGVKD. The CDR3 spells CAIGDDANNEQFF. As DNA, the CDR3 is TGTGCCATCGGGGACGATGCCAACAATGAGCAGTTCTTC.

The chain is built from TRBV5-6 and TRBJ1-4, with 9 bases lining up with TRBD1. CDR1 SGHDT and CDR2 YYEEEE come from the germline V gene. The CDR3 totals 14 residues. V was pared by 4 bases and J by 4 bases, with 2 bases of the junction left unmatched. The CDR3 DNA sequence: TGTGCCAGCAGCCAGACAGGGGGTAATGAAAAACTGTTTTTT. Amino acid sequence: CASSQTGGNEKLFF.

The CDR3 here is CSVWGGSTDTQYF. CDR3 DNA sequence: TGCAGCGTTTGGGGGGGTAGCACAGATACGCAGTATTTT. The chain links TRBV29-1 to TRBJ2-3, with 7 bases aligning to TRBD2. The V gene end was trimmed by 5 bases and the J gene end by 0 bases; junction bases not matched to a gene: 2. Germline CDR1 SQVTM, CDR2 ANQGSEA. This CDR3 has 13 amino acids.

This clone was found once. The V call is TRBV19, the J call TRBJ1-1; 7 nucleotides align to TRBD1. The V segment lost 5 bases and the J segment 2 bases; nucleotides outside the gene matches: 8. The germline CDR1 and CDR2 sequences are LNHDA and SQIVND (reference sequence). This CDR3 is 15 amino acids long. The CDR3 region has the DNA TGTGCCAGTAGTCTAGGGACAGCGCCCAACACTGAAGCTTTCTTT. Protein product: CASSLGTAPNTEAFF.

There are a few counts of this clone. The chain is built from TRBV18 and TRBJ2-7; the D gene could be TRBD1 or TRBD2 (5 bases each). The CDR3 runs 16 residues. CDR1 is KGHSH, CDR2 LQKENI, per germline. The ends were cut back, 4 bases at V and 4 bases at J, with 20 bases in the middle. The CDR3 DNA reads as TGTGCCAGCTCACAATCCGGGACCGCTCTGGGGTACGAGCAGTACTTC. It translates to CASSQSGTALGYEQYF.

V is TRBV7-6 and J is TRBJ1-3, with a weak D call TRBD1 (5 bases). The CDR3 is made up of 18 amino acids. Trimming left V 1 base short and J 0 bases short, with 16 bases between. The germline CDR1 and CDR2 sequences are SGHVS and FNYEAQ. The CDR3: CASSLEAGSAFSGNTIYF. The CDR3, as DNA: TGTGCCAGCAGCTTAGAGGCAGGGTCAGCGTTCTCTGGAAACACCATATATTTT.

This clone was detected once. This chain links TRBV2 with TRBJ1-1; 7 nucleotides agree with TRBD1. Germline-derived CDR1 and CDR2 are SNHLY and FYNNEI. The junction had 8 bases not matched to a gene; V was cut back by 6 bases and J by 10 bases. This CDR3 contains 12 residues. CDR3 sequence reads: CASRGQPKGAFF. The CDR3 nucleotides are TGTGCCAGCAGGGGACAGCCCAAAGGAGCTTTCTTT.

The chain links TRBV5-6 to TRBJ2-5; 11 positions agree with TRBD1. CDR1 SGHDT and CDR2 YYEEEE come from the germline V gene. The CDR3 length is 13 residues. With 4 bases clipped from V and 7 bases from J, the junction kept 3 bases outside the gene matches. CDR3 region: CASSLGQGATQYF. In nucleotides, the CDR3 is TGTGCCAGCAGCCTTGGACAGGGGGCGACCCAGTACTTC.

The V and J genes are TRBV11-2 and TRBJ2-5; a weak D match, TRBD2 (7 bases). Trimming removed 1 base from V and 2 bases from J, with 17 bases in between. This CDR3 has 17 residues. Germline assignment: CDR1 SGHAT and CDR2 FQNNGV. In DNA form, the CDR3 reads TGTGCCAGCAGCTTAGTTGGGGGGGGGACACAACAAGAGACCCAGTACTTC. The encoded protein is CASSLVGGGTQQETQYF.

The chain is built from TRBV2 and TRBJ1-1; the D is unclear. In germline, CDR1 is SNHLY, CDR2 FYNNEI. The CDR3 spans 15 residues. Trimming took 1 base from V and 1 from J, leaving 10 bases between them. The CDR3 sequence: CASSEVRVGNTEAFF. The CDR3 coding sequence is TGTGCCAGCAGTGAAGTCCGGGTTGGGAACACTGAAGCTTTCTTT.

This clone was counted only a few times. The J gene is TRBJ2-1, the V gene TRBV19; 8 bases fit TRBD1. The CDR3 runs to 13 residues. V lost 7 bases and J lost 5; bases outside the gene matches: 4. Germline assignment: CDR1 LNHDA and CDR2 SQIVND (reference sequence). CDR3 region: CASTRQGNNEQFF. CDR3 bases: TGTGCCAGTACGAGACAGGGGAACAATGAGCAGTTCTTC.

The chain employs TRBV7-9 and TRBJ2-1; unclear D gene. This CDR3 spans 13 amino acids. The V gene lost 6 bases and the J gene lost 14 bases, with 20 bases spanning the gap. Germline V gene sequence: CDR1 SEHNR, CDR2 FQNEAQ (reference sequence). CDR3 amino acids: CASRGDLVGAEFF. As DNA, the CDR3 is TGTGCCAGCAGGGGCGACTTGGTCGGTGCCGAGTTCTTC.

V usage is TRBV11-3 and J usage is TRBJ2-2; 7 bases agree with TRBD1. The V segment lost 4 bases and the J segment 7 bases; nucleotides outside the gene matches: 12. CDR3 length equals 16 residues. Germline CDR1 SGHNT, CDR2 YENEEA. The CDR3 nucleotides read TGTGCCAGCAGCTCTAGGGGGACAGAGGAAAACGGGGAGCTGTTTTTT. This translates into CASSSRGTEENGELFF.

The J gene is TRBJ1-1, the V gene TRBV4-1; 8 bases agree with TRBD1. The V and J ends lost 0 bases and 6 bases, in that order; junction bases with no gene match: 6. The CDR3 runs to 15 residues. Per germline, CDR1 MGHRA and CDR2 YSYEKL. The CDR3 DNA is TGCGCCAGCAGCCAAGACCCAGGGGGCGTCTCTGAAGCTTTCTTT. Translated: CASSQDPGGVSEAFF.